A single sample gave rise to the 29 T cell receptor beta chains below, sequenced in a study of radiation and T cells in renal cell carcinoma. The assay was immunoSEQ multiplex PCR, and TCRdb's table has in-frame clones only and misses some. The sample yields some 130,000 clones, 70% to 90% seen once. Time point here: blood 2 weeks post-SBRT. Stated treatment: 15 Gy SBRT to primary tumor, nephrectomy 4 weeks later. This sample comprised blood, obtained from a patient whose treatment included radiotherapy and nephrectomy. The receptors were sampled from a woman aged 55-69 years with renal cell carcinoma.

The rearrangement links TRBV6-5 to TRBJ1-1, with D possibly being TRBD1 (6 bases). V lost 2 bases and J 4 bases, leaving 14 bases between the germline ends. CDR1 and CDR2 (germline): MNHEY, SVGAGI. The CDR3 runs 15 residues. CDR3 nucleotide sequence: TGTGCCAGCAGTTACGATGCGGGGGCGGCCACTGAAGCTTTCTTT. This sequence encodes CASSYDAGAATEAFF.

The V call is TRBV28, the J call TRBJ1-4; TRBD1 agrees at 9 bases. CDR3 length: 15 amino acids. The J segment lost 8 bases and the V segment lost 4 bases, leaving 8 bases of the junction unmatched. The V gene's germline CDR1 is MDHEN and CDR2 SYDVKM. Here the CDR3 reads CASSSPGQGFEKLFF. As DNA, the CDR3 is TGTGCCAGCAGTTCTCCGGGACAGGGATTCGAAAAACTGTTTTTT.

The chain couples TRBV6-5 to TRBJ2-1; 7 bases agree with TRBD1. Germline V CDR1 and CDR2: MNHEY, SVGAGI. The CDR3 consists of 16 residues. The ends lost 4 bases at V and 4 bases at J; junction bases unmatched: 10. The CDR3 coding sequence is TGTGCCAGCAGTTCGGCCCGAGGGGGCGCTTACAATGAGCAGTTCTTC. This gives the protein CASSSARGGAYNEQFF.

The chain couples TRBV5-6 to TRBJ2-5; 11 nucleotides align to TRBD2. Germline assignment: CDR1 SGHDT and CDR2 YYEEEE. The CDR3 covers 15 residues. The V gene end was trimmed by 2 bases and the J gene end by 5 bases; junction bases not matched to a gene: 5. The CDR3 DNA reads TGTGCCAGCAGCTTTACGGGACTAGCGGAGGAGACCCAGTACTTC. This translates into CASSFTGLAEETQYF. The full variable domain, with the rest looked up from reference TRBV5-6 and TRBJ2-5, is DAGVTQSPTHLIKTRGQQVTLRCSPKSGHDTVSWYQQALGQGPQFIFQYYEEEERQRGNFPDRFSGHQFPNYSSELNVNALLLGDSALYLCASSFTGLAEETQYFGPGTRLLVL.

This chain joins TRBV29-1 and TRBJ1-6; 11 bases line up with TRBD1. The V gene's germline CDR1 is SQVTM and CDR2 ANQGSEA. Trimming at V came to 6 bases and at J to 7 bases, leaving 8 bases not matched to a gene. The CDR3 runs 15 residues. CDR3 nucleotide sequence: TGCAGCGTAGGGGGACAGGGGGGCCAAAATTCACCCCTCCACTTT. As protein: CSVGGQGGQNSPLHF.

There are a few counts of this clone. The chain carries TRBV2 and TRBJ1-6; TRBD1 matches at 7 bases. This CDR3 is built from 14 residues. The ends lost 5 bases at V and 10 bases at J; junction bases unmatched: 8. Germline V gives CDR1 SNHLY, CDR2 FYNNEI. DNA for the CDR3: TGTGCCAGCAGTCCGACAGGGCCAGGATCACCCCTCCACTTT. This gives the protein CASSPTGPGSPLHF. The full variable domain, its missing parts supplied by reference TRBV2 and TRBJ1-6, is EPEVTQTPSHQVTQMGQEVILRCVPISNHLYFYWYRQILGQKVEFLVSFYNNEISEKSEIFDDQFSVERPDGSNFTLKIRSTKLEDSAMYFCASSPTGPGSPLHFGNGTRLTVT.

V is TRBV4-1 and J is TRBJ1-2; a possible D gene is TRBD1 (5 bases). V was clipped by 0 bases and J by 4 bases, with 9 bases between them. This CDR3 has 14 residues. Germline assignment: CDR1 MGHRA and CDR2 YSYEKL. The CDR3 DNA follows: TGCGCCAGCAGCCAAGAATGGGGGAGCTATGGCTACACCTTC. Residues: CASSQEWGSYGYTF.

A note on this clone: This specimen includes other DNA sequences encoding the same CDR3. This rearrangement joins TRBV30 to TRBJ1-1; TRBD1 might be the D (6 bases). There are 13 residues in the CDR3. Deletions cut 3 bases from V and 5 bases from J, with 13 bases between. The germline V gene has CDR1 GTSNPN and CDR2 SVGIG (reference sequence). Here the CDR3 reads CAWRSRQGTEAFF. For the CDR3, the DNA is TGTGCCTGGAGGTCCAGGCAGGGGACTGAAGCTTTCTTT.

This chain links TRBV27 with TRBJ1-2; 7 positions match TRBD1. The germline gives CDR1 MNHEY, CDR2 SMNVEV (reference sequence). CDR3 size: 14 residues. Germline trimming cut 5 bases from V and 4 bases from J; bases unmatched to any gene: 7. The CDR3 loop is CASSPWTGGYGYTF. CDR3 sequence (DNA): TGTGCCAGCAGTCCATGGACAGGTGGCTATGGCTACACCTTC.

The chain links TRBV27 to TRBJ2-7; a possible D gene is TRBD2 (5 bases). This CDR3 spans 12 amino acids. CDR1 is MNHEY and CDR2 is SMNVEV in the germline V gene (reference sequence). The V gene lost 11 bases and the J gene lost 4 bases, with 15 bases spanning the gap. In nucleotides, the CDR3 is TGTGCCCCCCGAGGGAAGTTATACGAGCAGTACTTC. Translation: CAPRGKLYEQYF.

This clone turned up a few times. Written as DNA, the CDR3 is TGTGCCAGCAGCTCACTAGCGGCGCCGGTCACCGGGGAGCTGTTTTTT. Translating it yields CASSSLAAPVTGELFF. The chain employs TRBV7-3 and TRBJ2-2; the match to TRBD2 covers 8 bases. Germline loops: CDR1 SGHTA, CDR2 FQGTGA. The CDR3 is 16 residues long. Trimming at V came to 4 bases and at J to 4 bases, leaving 8 bases not matched to a gene.

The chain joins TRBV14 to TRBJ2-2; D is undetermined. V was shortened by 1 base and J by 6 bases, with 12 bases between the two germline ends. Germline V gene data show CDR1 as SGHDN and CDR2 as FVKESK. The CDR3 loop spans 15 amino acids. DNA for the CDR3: TGTGCCAGCAGCCAAGCTGGAGTTTCTGCCGGGGAGCTGTTTTTT. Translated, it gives CASSQAGVSAGELFF.

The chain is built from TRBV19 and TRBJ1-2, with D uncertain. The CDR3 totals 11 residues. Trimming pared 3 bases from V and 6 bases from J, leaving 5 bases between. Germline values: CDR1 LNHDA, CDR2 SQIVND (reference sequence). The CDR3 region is CASSIGDGYTF. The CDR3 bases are TGTGCCAGTAGTATTGGAGATGGCTACACCTTC.

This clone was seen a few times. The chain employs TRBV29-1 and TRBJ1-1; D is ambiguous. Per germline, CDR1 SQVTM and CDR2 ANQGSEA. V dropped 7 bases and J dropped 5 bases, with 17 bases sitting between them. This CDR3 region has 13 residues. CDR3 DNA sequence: TGCAGCGCCCCCGGGCCGGGGAATACTGAAGCTTTCTTT. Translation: CSAPGPGNTEAFF.

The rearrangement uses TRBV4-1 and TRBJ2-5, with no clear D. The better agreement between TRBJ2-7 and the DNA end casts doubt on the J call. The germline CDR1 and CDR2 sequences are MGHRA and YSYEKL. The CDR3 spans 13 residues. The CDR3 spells CASSQEGRYEQYF. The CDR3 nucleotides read TGCGCCAGCAGCCAAGAAGGCAGGTACGAGCAGTACTTC.

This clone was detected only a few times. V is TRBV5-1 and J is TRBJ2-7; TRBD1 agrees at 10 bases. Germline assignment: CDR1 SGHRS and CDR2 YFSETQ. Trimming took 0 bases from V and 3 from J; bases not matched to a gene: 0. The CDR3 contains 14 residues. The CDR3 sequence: CASSLGTGGYEQYF. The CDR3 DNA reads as TGCGCCAGCAGCTTGGGGACAGGGGGCTACGAGCAGTACTTC.

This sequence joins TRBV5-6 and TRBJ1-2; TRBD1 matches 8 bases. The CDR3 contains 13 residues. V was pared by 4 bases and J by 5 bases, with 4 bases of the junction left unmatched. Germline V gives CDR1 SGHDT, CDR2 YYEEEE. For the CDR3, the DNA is TGTGCCAGCAGCCCGGACAGGGAGTATGGCTACACCTTC. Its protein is CASSPDREYGYTF.

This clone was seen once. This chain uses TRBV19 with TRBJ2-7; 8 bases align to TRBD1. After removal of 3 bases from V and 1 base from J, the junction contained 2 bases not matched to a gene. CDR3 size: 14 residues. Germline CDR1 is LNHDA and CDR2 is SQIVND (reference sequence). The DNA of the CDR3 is TGTGCCAGTAGTATGACAGGGGCATCCTACGAGCAGTACTTC. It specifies CASSMTGASYEQYF.

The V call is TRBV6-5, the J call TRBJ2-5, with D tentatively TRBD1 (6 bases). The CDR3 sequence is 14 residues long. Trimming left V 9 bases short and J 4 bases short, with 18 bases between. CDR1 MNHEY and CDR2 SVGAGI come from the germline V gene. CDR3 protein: CASRGAGARETQYF. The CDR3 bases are TGTGCCAGTAGAGGGGCAGGGGCCCGAGAGACCCAGTACTTC.

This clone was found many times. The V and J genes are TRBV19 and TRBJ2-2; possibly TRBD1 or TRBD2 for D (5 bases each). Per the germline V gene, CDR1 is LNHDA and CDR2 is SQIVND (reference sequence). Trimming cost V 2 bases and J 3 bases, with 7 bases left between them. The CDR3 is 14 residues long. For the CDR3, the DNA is TGTGCCAGTAGTATACGAGGGGACACCGGGGAGCTGTTTTTT. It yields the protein CASSIRGDTGELFF.

CDR3 DNA: TGTGCCAGCAGCGTAGGAGGGACGTTATATGAAAAACTGTTTTTT. The encoded protein is CASSVGGTLYEKLFF. V is TRBV9 and J is TRBJ1-4; a possible D gene is TRBD1 (5 bases). Trimming removed 0 bases from V and 6 bases from J, with 12 bases in between. CDR3 length: 15 residues. Germline values: CDR1 SGDLS, CDR2 YYNGEE.

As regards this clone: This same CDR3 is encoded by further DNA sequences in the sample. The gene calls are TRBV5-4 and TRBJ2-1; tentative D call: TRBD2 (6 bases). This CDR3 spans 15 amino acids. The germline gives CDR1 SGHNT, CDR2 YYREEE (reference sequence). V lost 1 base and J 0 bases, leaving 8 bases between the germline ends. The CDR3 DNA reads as TGTGCCAGCAGCTTGCGGGGGAGCTCCTACAATGAGCAGTTCTTC. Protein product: CASSLRGSSYNEQFF.

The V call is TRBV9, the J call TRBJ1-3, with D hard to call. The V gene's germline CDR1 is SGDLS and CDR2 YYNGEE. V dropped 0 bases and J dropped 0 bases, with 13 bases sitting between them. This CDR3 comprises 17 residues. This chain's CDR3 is CASSVVGGPSSGNTIYF. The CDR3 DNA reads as TGTGCCAGCAGCGTAGTTGGAGGCCCAAGCTCTGGAAACACCATATATTTT.

For the CDR3, the DNA is TGTGCCAGTAGTATAGTGATACAGCAAGAGACCCAGTACTTC. Its protein is CASSIVIQQETQYF. V is TRBV19 and J is TRBJ2-5; D not resolved. Deletions cut 1 base from V and 2 bases from J, with 8 bases between. The CDR3 is 14 residues long. Germline V lookup: CDR1 LNHDA, CDR2 SQIVND (reference sequence).

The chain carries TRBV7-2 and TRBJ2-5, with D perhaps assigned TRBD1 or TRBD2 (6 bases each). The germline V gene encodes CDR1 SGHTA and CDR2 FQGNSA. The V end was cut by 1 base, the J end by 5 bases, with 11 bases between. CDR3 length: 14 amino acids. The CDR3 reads CASSLGGALETQYF. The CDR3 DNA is TGTGCCAGCAGCTTAGGGGGGGCCCTCGAGACCCAGTACTTC.

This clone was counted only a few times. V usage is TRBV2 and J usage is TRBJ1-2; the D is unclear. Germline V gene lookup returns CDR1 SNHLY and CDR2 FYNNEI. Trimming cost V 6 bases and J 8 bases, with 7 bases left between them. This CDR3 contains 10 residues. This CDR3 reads CASRTWGYTF. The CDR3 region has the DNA TGTGCCAGCAGGACTTGGGGCTACACCTTC. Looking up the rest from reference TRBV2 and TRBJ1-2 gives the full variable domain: EPEVTQTPSHQVTQMGQEVILRCVPISNHLYFYWYRQILGQKVEFLVSFYNNEISEKSEIFDDQFSVERPDGSNFTLKIRSTKLEDSAMYFCASRTWGYTFGSGTRLTVV.

The CDR3 bases are TGTGCCAGCAGCGTAGCTACGGGGACAGGGAGTATGGAGACCCAGTACTTC. This encodes CASSVATGTGSMETQYF. The chain joins TRBV9 to TRBJ2-5; 9 bases are shared with TRBD1. Germline CDR1 is SGDLS and CDR2 is YYNGEE. CDR3 length: 17 residues. The J segment lost 5 bases and the V segment lost 0 bases, leaving 11 bases of the junction unmatched.

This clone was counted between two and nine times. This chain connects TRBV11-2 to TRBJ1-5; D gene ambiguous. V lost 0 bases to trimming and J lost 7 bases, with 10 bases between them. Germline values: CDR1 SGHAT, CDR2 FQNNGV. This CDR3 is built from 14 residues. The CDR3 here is CASSLERVGQPQHF. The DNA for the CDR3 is TGTGCCAGCAGCTTAGAGAGGGTCGGCCAGCCCCAGCATTTT.

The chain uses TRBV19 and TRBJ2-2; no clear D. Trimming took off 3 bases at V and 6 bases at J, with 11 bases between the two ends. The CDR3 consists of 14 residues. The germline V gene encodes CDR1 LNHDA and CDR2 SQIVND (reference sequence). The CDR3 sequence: CASSIQQASGELFF. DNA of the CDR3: TGTGCCAGTAGTATCCAGCAGGCCTCCGGGGAGCTGTTTTTT.